This TCR beta chain originates from a study of beta chain features in type 1 diabetes (dated by TCRdb to 2017 to 2018). With regard to the full study: Patients and healthy donors did not differ in mean age, gender distribution, total cell number or subset yield. A total of 100 million to 110 million sorted cells were examined across all samples, and a strong correlation was observed between cell number per subset and RNA yield. The study compared the TCRB repertoires of sorted circulating CD4+ T cell subsets in recently diagnosed type 1 diabetes patients with those in matched healthy donors. Whereas all 28 donors provided naive and central memory subsets, regulatory and stem cell-like memory subsets were isolated from just 8 patients and roughly eight healthy donors. Results and caveats for the whole study, not just this receptor: Patients with type 1 diabetes made fewer insertions and deleted more nucleotides at VDJ recombination sites, implying thymic rearrangement abnormalities. Shorter templates might be favored by PCR, yet because patient and control samples were amplified and corrected together, any such skew would affect both groups equally. Naive, central memory and regulatory TCRB repertoires appeared to be more similar among patients than among healthy donors. Because the HLA sub-analyses included only small numbers of individuals, any influence of HLA type on TCRB rearrangement was left unresolved. In all four CD4+ subsets, TCRB CDR3 length was moderately but significantly shorter in type 1 diabetes patients. Because cDNA was sequenced instead of genomic DNA, activated cells with high expression could be over-represented, although the groups did not differ in activation or CD3 levels.

This clone was detected only a few times. No antigen is known for it. Base qualities are not at hand, and no much larger clone is one base apart. Each donor gave one peripheral blood draw, averaging roughly 120 mL, which was collected into heparinised tubes. Using a panel that included CD45RO, CCR7, CD25, CD127, CD95 and CD27, naive, central memory, regulatory and stem cell-like memory CD4+ T cells were sorted on a BD FACSAria II. All sorted populations exceeded 95% purity. PBMCs were isolated immediately by Lymphoprep density gradient centrifugation and stained directly without culture. So that batch effects would be minimized, each experiment stained and sorted samples in pairs, pairing one healthy donor with one patient. The germline V gene sets CDR1 to SGHDN and CDR2 to FVKESK. V is cut by 1 base and J by 7 bases, and the space between the germline ends is 19 bases. Taken from cysteine to phenylalanine, the CDR3 has 16 residues. Only the CDR3 region is kept as DNA, spanning 48 bases read in frame from base 1.

The entire amount of isolated RNA was reverse transcribed using the High Capacity cDNA Reverse Transcription Kit, so the sequenced TCRB transcripts were expressed ones. Deep immunoSEQ sequencing was performed on naive, central memory and regulatory T cell samples, with an average of about 4 million total reads per sample. After sorted cells were lysed in RLT buffer, RNA was extracted with DNase-treated RNeasy Micro or Mini kits, with the choice depending on cell number. Each cell subset was processed on its own to prevent cross-contamination, while patient and healthy donor samples were processed together. The immunoSEQ multiplex PCR was used to amplify TCRB sequences from cDNA, yielding 87-bp fragments that span the CDR3 region. Sequencing of the amplicons was performed on the Illumina HiSeq platform. The paper's processing steps were these. Synthetic template baselines were used to correct PCR bias computationally, reads within Hamming distance 2 were collapsed together, and singletons that could not be merged were discarded. Reads were aligned to IMGT to assign V, D and J genes, CDR3 length, and insertions or deletions at six rearrangement sites. Within each subset, clonotype counts were normalized to the number of sorted cells before true diversity and Gini coefficients were calculated with the tcR R package. The overlap coefficient, calculated on TCRB nucleotide sequences, was used to quantify repertoire sharing. Out-of-frame TCRB sequences from naive cells were analyzed to stand in for the pre-selection repertoire. Not all clones reach the TCRdb copy of this immuneACCESS table, which keeps in-frame sequences only. Checked studies attribute under half of the gap to unresolved V genes and leave the rest unexplained. That table furnishes V, J and clone size, whereas the DNA furnished D and trimming. This sample holds fewer than 900,000 clones; roughly 15% were observed only once. Of the sample, 0.02% to 0.025% falls within the top ten clones.

This clonotype was sampled from a woman between 18 and 29 years old in good health. Sequencing was carried out using naive CD4+ T cells from blood. In light of the paper, this sample's cell subset or site label describes: true naive CD4+ T cells. The sequence is built from TRBV14 and TRBJ2-5, and perhaps TRBD1 as D gene, on 6 matching bases. Here the CDR3 is given as CASSQGTAILSGTQYF. The DNA sequence is given as TGTGCCAGCAGCCAAGGGACAGCGATCCTCTCAGGGACCCAGTACTTC.